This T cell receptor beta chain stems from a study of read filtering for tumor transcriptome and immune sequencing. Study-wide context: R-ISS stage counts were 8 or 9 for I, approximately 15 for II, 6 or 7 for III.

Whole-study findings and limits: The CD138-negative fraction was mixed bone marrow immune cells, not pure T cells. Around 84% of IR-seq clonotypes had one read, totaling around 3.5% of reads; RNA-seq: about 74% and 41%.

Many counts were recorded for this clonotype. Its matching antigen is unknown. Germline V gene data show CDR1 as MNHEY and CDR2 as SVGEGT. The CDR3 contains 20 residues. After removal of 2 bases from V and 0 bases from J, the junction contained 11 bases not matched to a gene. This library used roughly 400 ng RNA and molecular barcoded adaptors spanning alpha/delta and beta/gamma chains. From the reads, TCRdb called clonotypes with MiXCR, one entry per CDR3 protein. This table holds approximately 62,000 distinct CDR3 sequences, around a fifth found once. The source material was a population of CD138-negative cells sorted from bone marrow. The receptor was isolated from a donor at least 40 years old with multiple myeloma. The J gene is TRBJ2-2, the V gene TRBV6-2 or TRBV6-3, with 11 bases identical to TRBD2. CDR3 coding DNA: TGTGCCAGCAGTTACCCTGATTTGCTAGCGGGAGGAGCGAACACCGGGGAGCTGTTTTTT. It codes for CASSYPDLLAGGANTGELFF.